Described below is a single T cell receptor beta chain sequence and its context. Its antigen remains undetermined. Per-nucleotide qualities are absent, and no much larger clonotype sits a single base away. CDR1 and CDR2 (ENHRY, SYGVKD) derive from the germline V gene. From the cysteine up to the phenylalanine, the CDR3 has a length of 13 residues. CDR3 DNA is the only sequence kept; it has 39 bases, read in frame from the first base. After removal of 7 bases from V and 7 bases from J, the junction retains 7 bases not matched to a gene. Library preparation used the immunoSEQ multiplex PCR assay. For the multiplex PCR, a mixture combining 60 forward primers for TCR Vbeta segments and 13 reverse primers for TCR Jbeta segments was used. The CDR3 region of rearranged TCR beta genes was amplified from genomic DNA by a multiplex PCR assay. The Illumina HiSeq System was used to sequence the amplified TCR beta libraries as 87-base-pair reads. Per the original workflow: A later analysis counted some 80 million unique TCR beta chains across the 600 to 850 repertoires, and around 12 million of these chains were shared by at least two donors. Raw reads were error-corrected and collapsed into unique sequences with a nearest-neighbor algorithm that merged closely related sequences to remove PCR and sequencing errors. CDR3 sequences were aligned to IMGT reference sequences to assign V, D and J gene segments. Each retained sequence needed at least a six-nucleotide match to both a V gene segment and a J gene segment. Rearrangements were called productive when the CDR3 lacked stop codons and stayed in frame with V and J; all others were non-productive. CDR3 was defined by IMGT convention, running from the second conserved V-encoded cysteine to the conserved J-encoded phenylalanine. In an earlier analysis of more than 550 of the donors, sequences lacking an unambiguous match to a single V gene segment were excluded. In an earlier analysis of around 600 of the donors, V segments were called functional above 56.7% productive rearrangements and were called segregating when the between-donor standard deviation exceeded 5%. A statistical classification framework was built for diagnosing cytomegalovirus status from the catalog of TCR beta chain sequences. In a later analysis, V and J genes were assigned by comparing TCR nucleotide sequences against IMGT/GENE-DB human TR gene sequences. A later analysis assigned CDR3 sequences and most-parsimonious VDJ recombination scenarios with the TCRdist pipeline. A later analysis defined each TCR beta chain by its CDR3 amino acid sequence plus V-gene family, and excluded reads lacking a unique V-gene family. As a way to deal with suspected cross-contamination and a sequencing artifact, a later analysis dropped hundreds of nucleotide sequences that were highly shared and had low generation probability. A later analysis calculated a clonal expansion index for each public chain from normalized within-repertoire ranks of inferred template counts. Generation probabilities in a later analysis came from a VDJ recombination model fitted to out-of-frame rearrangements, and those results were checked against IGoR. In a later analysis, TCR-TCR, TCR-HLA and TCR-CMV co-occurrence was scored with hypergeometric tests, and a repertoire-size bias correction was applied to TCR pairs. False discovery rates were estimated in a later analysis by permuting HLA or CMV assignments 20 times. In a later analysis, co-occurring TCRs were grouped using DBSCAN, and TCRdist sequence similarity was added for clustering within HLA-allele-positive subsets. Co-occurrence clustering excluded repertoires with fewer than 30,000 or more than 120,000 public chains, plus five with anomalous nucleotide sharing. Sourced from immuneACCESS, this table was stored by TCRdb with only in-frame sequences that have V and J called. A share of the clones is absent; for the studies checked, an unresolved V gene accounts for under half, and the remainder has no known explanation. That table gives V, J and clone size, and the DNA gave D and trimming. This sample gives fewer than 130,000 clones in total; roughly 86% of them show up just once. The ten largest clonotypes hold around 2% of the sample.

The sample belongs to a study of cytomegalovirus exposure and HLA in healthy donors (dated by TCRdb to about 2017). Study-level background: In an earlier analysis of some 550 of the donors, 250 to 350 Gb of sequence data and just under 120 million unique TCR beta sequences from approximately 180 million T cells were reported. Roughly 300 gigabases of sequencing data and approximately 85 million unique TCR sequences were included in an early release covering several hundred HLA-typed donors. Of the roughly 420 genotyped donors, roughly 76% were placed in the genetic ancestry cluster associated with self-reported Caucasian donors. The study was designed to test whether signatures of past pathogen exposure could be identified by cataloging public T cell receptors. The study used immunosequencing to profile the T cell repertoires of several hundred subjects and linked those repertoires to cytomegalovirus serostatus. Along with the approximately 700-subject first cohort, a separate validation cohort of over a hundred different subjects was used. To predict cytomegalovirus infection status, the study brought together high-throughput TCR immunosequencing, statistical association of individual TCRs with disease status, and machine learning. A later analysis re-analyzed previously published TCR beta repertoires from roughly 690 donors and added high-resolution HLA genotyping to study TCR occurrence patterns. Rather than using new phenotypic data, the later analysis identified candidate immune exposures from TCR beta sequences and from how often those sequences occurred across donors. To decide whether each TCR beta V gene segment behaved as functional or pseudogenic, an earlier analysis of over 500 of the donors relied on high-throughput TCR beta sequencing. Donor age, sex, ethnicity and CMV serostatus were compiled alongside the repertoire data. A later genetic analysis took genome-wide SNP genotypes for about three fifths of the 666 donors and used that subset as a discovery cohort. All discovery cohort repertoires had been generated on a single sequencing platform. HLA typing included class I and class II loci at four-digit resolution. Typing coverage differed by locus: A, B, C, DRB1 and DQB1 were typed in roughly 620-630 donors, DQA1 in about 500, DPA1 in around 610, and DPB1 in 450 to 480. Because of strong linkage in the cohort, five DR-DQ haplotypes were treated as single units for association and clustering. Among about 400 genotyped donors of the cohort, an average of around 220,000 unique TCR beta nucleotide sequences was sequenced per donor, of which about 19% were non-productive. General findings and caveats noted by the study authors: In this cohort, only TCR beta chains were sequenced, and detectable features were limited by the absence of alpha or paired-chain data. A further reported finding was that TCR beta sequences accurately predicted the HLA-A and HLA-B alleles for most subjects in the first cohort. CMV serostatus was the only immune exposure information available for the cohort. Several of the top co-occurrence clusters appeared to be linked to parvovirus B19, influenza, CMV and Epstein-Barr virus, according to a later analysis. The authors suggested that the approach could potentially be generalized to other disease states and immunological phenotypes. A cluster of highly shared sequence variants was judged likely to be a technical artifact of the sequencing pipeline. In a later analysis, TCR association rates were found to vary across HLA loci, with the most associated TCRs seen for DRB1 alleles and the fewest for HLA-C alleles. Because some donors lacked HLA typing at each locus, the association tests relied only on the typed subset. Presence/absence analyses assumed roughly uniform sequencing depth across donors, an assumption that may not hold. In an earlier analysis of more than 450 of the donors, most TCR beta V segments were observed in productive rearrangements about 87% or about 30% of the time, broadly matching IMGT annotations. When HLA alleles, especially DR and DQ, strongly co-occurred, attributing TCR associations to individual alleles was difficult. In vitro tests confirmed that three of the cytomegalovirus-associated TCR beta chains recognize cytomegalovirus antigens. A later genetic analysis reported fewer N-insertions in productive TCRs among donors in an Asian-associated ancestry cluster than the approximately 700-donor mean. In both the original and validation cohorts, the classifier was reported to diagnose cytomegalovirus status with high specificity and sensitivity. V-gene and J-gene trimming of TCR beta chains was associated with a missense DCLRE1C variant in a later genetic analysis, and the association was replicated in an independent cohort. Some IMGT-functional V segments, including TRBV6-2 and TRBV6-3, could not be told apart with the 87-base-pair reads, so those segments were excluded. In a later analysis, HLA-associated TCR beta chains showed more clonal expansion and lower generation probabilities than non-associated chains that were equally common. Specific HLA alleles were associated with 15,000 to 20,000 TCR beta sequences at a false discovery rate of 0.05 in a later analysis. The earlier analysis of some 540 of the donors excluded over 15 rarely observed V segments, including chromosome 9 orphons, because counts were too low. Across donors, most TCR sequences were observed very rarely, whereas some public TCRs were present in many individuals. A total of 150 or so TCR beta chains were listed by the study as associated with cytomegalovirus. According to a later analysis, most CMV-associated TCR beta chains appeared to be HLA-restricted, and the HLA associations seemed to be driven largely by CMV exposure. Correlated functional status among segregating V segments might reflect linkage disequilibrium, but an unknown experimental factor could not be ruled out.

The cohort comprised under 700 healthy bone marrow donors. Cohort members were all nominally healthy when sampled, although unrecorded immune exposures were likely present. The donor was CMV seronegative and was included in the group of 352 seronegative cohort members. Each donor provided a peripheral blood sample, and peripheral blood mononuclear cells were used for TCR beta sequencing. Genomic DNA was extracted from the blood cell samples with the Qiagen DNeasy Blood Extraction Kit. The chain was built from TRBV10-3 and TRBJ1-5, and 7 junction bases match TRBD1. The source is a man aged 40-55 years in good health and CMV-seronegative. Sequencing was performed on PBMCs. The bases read TGTGCCATCAAAGACAGGGACCACCAGCCCCAGCATTTT. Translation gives CAIKDRDHQPQHF.